This T cell receptor beta chain was obtained from a study of blood T cell repertoires in COVID-19. Study-wide background: Donors in the United States, Italy and Spain gave samples during acute or convalescent COVID-19.

Across about two dozen US areas, participants ranged in age from 18 to 89 years. Produced via immunoSEQ multiplex PCR; TCRdb's table is partial and in-frame only. The sample comprises 220,000 or so clones, about 90% of which are singletons, and over 0.75% rests with the top ten. The trim removed 2 bases at V and 8 bases at J, leaving 7 bases unmatched. CDR3 length: 15 residues. In germline, CDR1 is SGHTA, CDR2 FQGNSA. Sequenced: PBMCs or T cells enriched from blood (not recorded which). The source is a man aged 45 to 65 who had been exposed to COVID-19. The gene calls are TRBV7-2 and TRBJ2-4; TRBD2 matches 9 bases. The CDR3 nucleotides are TGTGCCAGCAGCTTAAGAATAGCGGGAGTTCACATTCAGTACTTC. Its translation is CASSLRIAGVHIQYF. The whole variable domain, filled in from reference TRBV7-2 and TRBJ2-4, reads GAGVSQSPSNKVTEKGKDVELRCDPISGHTALYWYRQSLGQGLEFLIYFQGNSAPDKSGLPSDRFSAERTGGSVSTLTIQRTQQEDSAVYLCASSLRIAGVHIQYFGAGTRLSVL.